This T cell receptor (beta chain) was observed in a study of blood T cells in healthy people across ages. Only a few counts were recorded for this clonotype. The CDR3 contains 14 residues. Trimming at V came to 6 bases and at J to 7 bases, leaving 15 bases not matched to a gene. The germline CDR1 and CDR2 sequences are SQVTM and ANQGSEA. With a J-beta primer mix and a sample-barcoded 5' primer, a second PCR ran roughly 6 to 12 cycles. TCRdb reprocessed the 5' RACE reads with MiXCR, giving one entry per CDR3 protein. The sample contains more than 450,000 distinct CDR3 sequences, over 25% of which appear only once. Separately, the same data were catalogued under a study of T cells of mothers and their children. That investigation notes: cDNA synthesis used all extracted RNA, approximately 1.6 ug per 15 ul.

This receptor was identified in a boy aged 2 to 10 in good health. The material sequenced was blood. The genes are TRBV29-1 and TRBJ2-7; 7 bases agree with TRBD1. The CDR3 protein is CSVTIGWGQREQYF. DNA of the CDR3: TGCAGCGTCACTATCGGGTGGGGACAGAGGGAGCAGTACTTC.